The 9 T cell receptor beta chains presented below share a single source sample, sequenced in a study of sequential checkpoint blockade in melanoma. Profiled with immunoSEQ multiplex PCR; TCRdb holds only in-frame clones, not every one. The sample lists some 19,000 clones; under 80% were seen once. Treatment indicated: randomized to nivolumab then ipilimumab (arm A) or the reverse (arm B). The specimen comprised CD8+ T cells sorted from blood (inferred from file names), sampled from a patient given nivolumab and ipilimumab in sequence. The receptors originated from a human donor with melanoma.

The chain carries TRBV15 and TRBJ2-2; 8 bases align to TRBD2. Germline trimming cut 6 bases from V and 0 bases from J; bases unmatched to any gene: 9. The CDR3 covers 17 residues. Germline-derived CDR1 and CDR2 are LNHNV and YYDKDF (reference sequence). This CDR3 reads CATRGRSGGTNTGELFF. Here the CDR3 DNA reads TGTGCCACCAGAGGGAGGAGCGGGGGAACGAACACCGGGGAGCTGTTTTTT.

This clone was counted between two and nine times. V is TRBV4-3 and J is TRBJ1-2; D perhaps matches TRBD1 (5 bases). V was trimmed by 0 bases and J by 5 bases, leaving 13 bases between them. This CDR3 has 15 amino acids. Germline values: CDR1 LGHNA, CDR2 YSLEER. The CDR3 nucleotides are TGCGCCAGCAGCCAAGATTTAGACAGCTTTTATGGCTACACCTTC. Translating it yields CASSQDLDSFYGYTF.

The gene calls are TRBV19 and TRBJ1-1; 7 positions agree with TRBD1. The V gene end was trimmed by 4 bases and the J gene end by 3 bases; junction bases not matched to a gene: 5. The germline V gene has CDR1 LNHDA and CDR2 SQIVND (reference sequence). This CDR3 comprises 14 residues. The CDR3 nucleotides read TGTGCCAGTAGTAGAGGGGGCATGGACACTGAAGCTTTCTTT. Protein product: CASSRGGMDTEAFF.

The sample holds a few counts of this clone. The CDR3 is CAREDRAKNIQYF. The CDR3 nucleotides are TGTGCCAGGGAGGACAGGGCCAAAAACATTCAGTACTTC. The chain employs TRBV2 and TRBJ2-4; 7 bases line up with TRBD1. Germline CDR1 is SNHLY and CDR2 is FYNNEI. Trimming cost V 9 bases and J 1 base; bases outside gene matches: 3. The CDR3 runs 13 residues.

J is TRBJ2-5 and V is TRBV6-5, with TRBD1 matching over 11 bases. The J call may not be correct, given that the DNA end is closer to TRBJ2-7. This CDR3 has 14 amino acids. Germline V gene data show CDR1 as MNHEY and CDR2 as SVGAGI. The CDR3 is CASKAGTGGYEQYF. CDR3 DNA: TGTGCCAGCAAAGCCGGGACAGGGGGGTACGAGCAGTACTTC.

V is TRBV4-2 and J is TRBJ2-7; no clear D gene. From germline, CDR1 is LGHNA and CDR2 YNFKEQ. Deletions cut 0 bases from V and 0 bases from J, with 12 bases between. The CDR3 has 16 residues. The CDR3 sequence: CASSQDGDAYSYEQYF. The CDR3 DNA reads as TGTGCCAGCAGCCAAGACGGAGACGCCTACTCCTACGAGCAGTACTTC.

By share, this clone ranks as medium-sized. This chain links TRBV9 with TRBJ2-7, with 8 bases aligning to TRBD2. V was clipped by 2 bases and J by 7 bases; unmatched bases: 5. The germline gives CDR1 SGDLS, CDR2 YYNGEE. The CDR3 covers 13 residues. CDR3 protein: CASSVAGGGEQYF. The CDR3 DNA sequence: TGTGCCAGCAGCGTCGCGGGGGGCGGGGAGCAGTACTTC.

The chain recombines TRBV7-9 with TRBJ1-4; no definite D call. This CDR3 region has 11 residues. The V gene lost 2 bases and the J gene lost 12 bases, with 7 bases spanning the gap. CDR1 is SEHNR, CDR2 FQNEAQ, per germline (reference sequence). The CDR3 protein is CASSLSGELFF. Written as DNA, the CDR3 is TGTGCCAGCAGCTTATCCGGAGAACTGTTTTTT. The full variable domain, its missing parts supplied by reference TRBV7-9 and TRBJ1-4, is DTGVSQNPRHKITKRGQNVTFRCDPISEHNRLYWYRQTLGQGPEFLTYFQNEAQLEKSRLLSDRFSAERPKGSFSTLEIQRTEQGDSAMYLCASSLSGELFFGSGTQLSVL.

This chain connects TRBV4-3 to TRBJ1-2; TRBD1 is a possible D gene (6 bases). V gave up 0 bases and J gave up 4 bases, with 15 bases separating them. The CDR3 is made up of 16 amino acids. Germline V gene lookup returns CDR1 LGHNA and CDR2 YSLEER. The CDR3 loop is CASSQENVGARYGYTF. DNA of the CDR3: TGCGCCAGCAGCCAAGAAAATGTGGGGGCCCGCTATGGCTACACCTTC.